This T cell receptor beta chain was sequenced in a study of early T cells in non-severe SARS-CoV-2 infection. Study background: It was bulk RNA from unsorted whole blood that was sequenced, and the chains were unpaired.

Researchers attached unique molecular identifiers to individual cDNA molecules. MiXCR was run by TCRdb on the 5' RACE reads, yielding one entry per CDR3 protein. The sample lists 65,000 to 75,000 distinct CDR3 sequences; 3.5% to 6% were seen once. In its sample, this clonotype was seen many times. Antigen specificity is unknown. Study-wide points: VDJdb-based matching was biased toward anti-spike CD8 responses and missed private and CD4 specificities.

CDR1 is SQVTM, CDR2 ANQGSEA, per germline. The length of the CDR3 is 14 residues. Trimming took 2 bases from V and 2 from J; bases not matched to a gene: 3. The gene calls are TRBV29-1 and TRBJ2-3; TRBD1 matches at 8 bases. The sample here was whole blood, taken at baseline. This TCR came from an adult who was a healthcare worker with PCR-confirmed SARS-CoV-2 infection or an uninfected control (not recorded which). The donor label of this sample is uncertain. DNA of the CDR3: TGCAGCGTTGAACAGGGGGCTAACACAGATACGCAGTATTTT. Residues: CSVEQGANTDTQYF.